The 26 T cell receptor beta chains listed next were all sequenced from one sample in a study of blood T cell repertoires in COVID-19. Assay used: immunoSEQ multiplex PCR; TCRdb lists only in-frame clones, some missing. This sample has 150,000 to 200,000 clones, with roughly 80% found just once. Material for sequencing was PBMCs or T cells enriched from blood (not recorded which). These receptors were taken from a man between 50 and 59 years old who had recovered from COVID-19.

The sample holds a few counts of this clone. V usage is TRBV5-4 and J usage is TRBJ1-6; TRBD1 is a possible D gene (5 bases). The CDR3 sequence is 16 residues long. CDR1 and CDR2 from the germline V gene are SGHNT and YYREEE (reference sequence). Trimming removed 3 bases from V and 6 bases from J, with 16 bases in between. The CDR3 region is CASSYGRGTSNSPLHF. CDR3 sequence (DNA): TGTGCCAGCAGCTACGGACGGGGGACGAGTAATTCACCCCTCCACTTT.

In the case of this clone: An end of the junction differs from the germline gene, which may be a read error. The V call is TRBV6-1, the J call TRBJ2-7; D might be TRBD1 (5 bases). There are 13 residues in the CDR3. The germline CDR1 and CDR2 sequences are MNHNS and SASEGT. The DNA for the CDR3 is TGTGCCAGCCGTGAAAGGGGCGGCTACGAGCAGTACTTC. This translates into CASRERGGYEQYF.

The genes are TRBV24-1 and TRBJ1-5; tentatively, D is TRBD1 (5 bases). CDR1 is KGHDR, CDR2 SFDVKD, per germline. This CDR3 has 16 amino acids. Trimming shortened V by 2 bases and J by 6 bases, and 16 bases separated the two germline ends. The CDR3: CATSDSGGPSFQPQHF. The CDR3 DNA reads TGTGCCACCAGTGATTCCGGGGGACCAAGTTTTCAGCCCCAGCATTTT.

The gene calls are TRBV6-5 and TRBJ2-5; possible D gene TRBD1, 5 bases. CDR1 is MNHEY and CDR2 is SVGAGI in the germline V gene. The V gene lost 6 bases and the J gene lost 5 bases, with 7 bases spanning the gap. CDR3 size: 11 residues. CDR3 protein: CASRRQETQYF. In DNA, the CDR3 is TGTGCCAGCAGGCGACAGGAGACCCAGTACTTC.

This chain connects TRBV9 to TRBJ2-1, with D unresolved. Germline V lookup: CDR1 SGDLS, CDR2 YYNGEE. The CDR3 has 16 amino acids. Trimming cost V 3 bases and J 6 bases, with 19 bases left between them. The CDR3 coding sequence is TGTGCCAGCAGCGCTCCCGGAGACGACCTAACCAATGAGCAGTTCTTC. This encodes CASSAPGDDLTNEQFF.

The chain joins TRBV7-8 to TRBJ2-3, with D hard to call. The length of the CDR3 is 12 residues. Germline lookup yields CDR1 SGHVS and CDR2 FQNEAQ. V was cut by 5 bases and J by 2 bases, with 5 bases left in between. CDR3 in DNA: TGTGCCAGCAGCCCCAACACAGATACGCAGTATTTT. Its protein is CASSPNTDTQYF.

The J gene is TRBJ2-3, the V gene TRBV19; 8 nucleotides agree with TRBD1. The CDR3 consists of 16 residues. Germline V gene lookup returns CDR1 LNHDA and CDR2 SQIVND (reference sequence). V shed 7 bases, J shed 2 bases, and the junction held 11 bases outside the gene matches. CDR3 nucleotide sequence: TGTGCCAGTACCCCAAGGGGGCAGGGGGCCACAGATACGCAGTATTTT. Its protein is CASTPRGQGATDTQYF.

In this sample, this clone turned up once. This chain connects TRBV18 to TRBJ1-6; possibly TRBD1 for D (6 bases). The germline CDR1 and CDR2 sequences are KGHSH and LQKENI. The V gene lost 0 bases and the J gene lost 14 bases, with 14 bases spanning the gap. This CDR3 spans 14 amino acids. The CDR3 DNA sequence: TGTGCCAGCTCACCACCGGGCGGGGGCCGGTCCCTCCACTTT. This sequence encodes CASSPPGGGRSLHF.

CDR3 bases: TGTGCCACCAAGGAGGGAGTTGGCGGGGAGCTGTTTTTT. This sequence encodes CATKEGVGGELFF. V is TRBV24-1 and J is TRBJ2-2; maybe TRBD2 (6 bases). The CDR3 has 13 residues. In germline, CDR1 is KGHDR, CDR2 SFDVKD. Trimming took 8 bases from V and 7 from J, leaving 13 bases between them.

The chain employs TRBV10-3 and TRBJ2-7; 9 bases are a match to TRBD2. The CDR3 has 17 residues. Losses at the gene ends were 4 bases for V and 2 bases for J; bases not matched to a gene: 12. The germline V gene encodes CDR1 ENHRY and CDR2 SYGVKD. The CDR3 nucleotides read TGTGCCATCAGTGTAGAAGTAGCGGGAGTGACAACCTACGAGCAGTACTTC. Protein product: CAISVEVAGVTTYEQYF.

The gene calls are TRBV7-9 and TRBJ2-3; no clear D gene. Germline V gives CDR1 SEHNR, CDR2 FQNEAQ (reference sequence). V lost 3 bases and J lost 1, with 5 bases in between. The CDR3 extends over 13 amino acids. The CDR3: CASSLFGTDTQYF. The CDR3 coding sequence is TGTGCCAGCAGCTTGTTCGGCACAGATACGCAGTATTTT.

This clone was seen only a few times. V gene TRBV7-3 combines with J gene TRBJ2-1, with 11 positions matching TRBD2. Trimming removed 5 bases from V and 4 bases from J; junction bases left unmatched: 10. CDR1 SGHTA and CDR2 FQGTGA come from the germline V gene. There are 17 residues in the CDR3. For the CDR3, the DNA is TGTGCCAGCAGCAGGCTAGCGGGAGGCGTAAATTACAATGAGCAGTTCTTC. Protein: CASSRLAGGVNYNEQFF.

The chain links TRBV10-3 to TRBJ2-7; 9 nucleotides match TRBD1. The J segment lost 1 base and the V segment lost 6 bases, leaving 10 bases of the junction unmatched. The CDR3 spans 16 residues. The germline CDR1 and CDR2 sequences are ENHRY and SYGVKD. DNA of the CDR3: TGTGCCATCAGGGCATTTGGGACAGGGCCTTCCTACGAGCAGTACTTC. It translates to CAIRAFGTGPSYEQYF.

This clone appeared once. This sequence joins TRBV6-1 and TRBJ1-1; TRBD1 agrees at 7 bases. This CDR3 has 13 residues. V gave up 1 base and J gave up 10 bases; unmatched junction bases: 6. Germline lookup yields CDR1 MNHNS and CDR2 SASEGT. The CDR3 DNA sequence: TGTGCCAGCAGTGAAGACAGGGGACTCGTAGCTTTCTTT. Encoded protein: CASSEDRGLVAFF.

This clone was seen a few times. The chain links TRBV7-3 to TRBJ2-7; 9 nucleotides agree with TRBD1. The CDR3 spans 15 residues. CDR1 is SGHTA and CDR2 is FQGTGA in the germline V gene. The V and J ends lost 2 bases and 7 bases, in that order; junction bases with no gene match: 9. For the CDR3, the DNA is TGTGCCAGCAGCTTATACCGGGACAGGGTAAGGGAGCAGTACTTC. It codes for CASSLYRDRVREQYF.

This clone was seen only once. The chain links TRBV6-5 to TRBJ2-5, with D possibly matching TRBD1 (6 bases). CDR1 is MNHEY and CDR2 is SVGAGI in the germline V gene. Trimming left V 2 bases short and J 5 bases short, with 12 bases between. CDR3 length equals 14 residues. The CDR3 here is CASSYEQGRETQYF. CDR3 DNA sequence: TGTGCCAGCAGTTACGAACAGGGTCGGGAGACCCAGTACTTC.

This clone was counted only a few times. V is TRBV5-5 and J is TRBJ2-7, with TRBD1 matching 7 bases. This CDR3 is built from 14 residues. Germline V CDR1 and CDR2: SGHKS, YYEKEE (reference sequence). With V trimmed by 0 bases and J by 6 bases, 6 bases remained unmatched. In DNA, the CDR3 is TGTGCCAGCAGCTTGGCCGGGACAGTGGTCGAGCAGTACTTC. Translation: CASSLAGTVVEQYF.

The chain combines TRBV20-1 with TRBJ2-6; tentatively, D is TRBD1 or TRBD2 (5 bases each). The CDR3 loop spans 14 amino acids. Germline V gene lookup returns CDR1 DFQATT and CDR2 SNEGSKA (reference sequence). Between the trimmed V and J ends, which lost 3 bases and 2 bases, there was a span of 8 bases. The CDR3 sequence: CSASGGAGANVLTF. The DNA of the CDR3 is TGCAGTGCTAGTGGGGGAGCTGGGGCCAACGTCCTGACTTTC.

The J gene is TRBJ2-7, the V gene TRBV5-4, with 9 nucleotides matching TRBD1. The CDR3 runs 14 residues. Germline V gene data show CDR1 as SGHNT and CDR2 as YYREEE (reference sequence). The J segment lost 3 bases and the V segment lost 4 bases, leaving 5 bases of the junction unmatched. The CDR3 reads CASSPLGQGYEQYF. The CDR3 DNA reads as TGTGCCAGCAGCCCACTGGGACAGGGCTACGAGCAGTACTTC.

This chain uses TRBV19 with TRBJ1-4, with 7 bases matching TRBD1. Trimming at V came to 7 bases and at J to 3 bases, leaving 2 bases not matched to a gene. Per germline, CDR1 LNHDA and CDR2 SQIVND (reference sequence). The CDR3 totals 13 residues. The CDR3 coding sequence is TGTGCCAGTATGGGACAGCCTAATGAAAAACTGTTTTTT. Its protein is CASMGQPNEKLFF.

The chain employs TRBV5-1 and TRBJ2-6, with D possibly TRBD1 on 5 matching bases. The CDR3 is made up of 15 amino acids. Trimming removed 1 base at V and 3 bases at J, with 8 bases between. Germline lookup yields CDR1 SGHRS and CDR2 YFSETQ. The CDR3 spells CASSLQGFGANVLTF. The CDR3 nucleotides are TGCGCCAGCAGCTTGCAGGGCTTTGGGGCCAACGTCCTGACTTTC.

V gene TRBV7-3 combines with J gene TRBJ2-7; D might be TRBD2 (5 bases). The germline V and J ends were trimmed by 0 bases and 5 bases, with 8 bases remaining between them. Germline assignment: CDR1 SGHTA and CDR2 FQGTGA. This CDR3 has 13 amino acids. The CDR3 loop is CASSLTPRDEQYF. CDR3 coding DNA: TGTGCCAGCAGCTTAACCCCGAGGGACGAGCAGTACTTC.

A single count supports this clone. For the CDR3, the DNA is TGTGCCAGCAGCCAAGTGACTCAAGAGACCCAGTACTTC. Amino acids: CASSQVTQETQYF. This chain uses TRBV4-2 with TRBJ2-5; D uncertain. Germline-derived CDR1 and CDR2 are LGHNA and YNFKEQ. The CDR3 consists of 13 residues. Deletions cut 1 base from V and 2 bases from J, with 5 bases between.

CDR3 loop: CASTTLAGTSGVGKQYF. The CDR3 DNA is TGTGCCAGCACCACTTTGGCAGGGACTAGCGGGGTCGGTAAGCAGTACTTC. The V and J genes are TRBV28 and TRBJ2-7; TRBD2 matches 13 bases. Trimming removed 7 bases from V and 8 bases from J; junction bases left unmatched: 17. Per the germline V gene, CDR1 is MDHEN and CDR2 is SYDVKM. The CDR3 sequence is 17 residues long.

This clone was recorded once. V is TRBV10-1 and J is TRBJ2-1; D is uncertain. Trimming left V 7 bases short and J 0 bases short, with 13 bases between. This CDR3 has 15 amino acids. Germline V gene lookup returns CDR1 WNHNN and CDR2 SYGVQD (reference sequence). The DNA of the CDR3 is TGCGCCAGCACTCGCCCGTCGAGCTCCTACAATGAGCAGTTCTTC. It codes for CASTRPSSSYNEQFF.

The rearrangement joins TRBV19 to TRBJ2-1; the D gene is possibly TRBD1 (5 bases). The V gene lost 5 bases and the J gene lost 8 bases, with 13 bases spanning the gap. Germline V CDR1 and CDR2: LNHDA, SQIVND (reference sequence). The CDR3 totals 13 residues. The DNA of the CDR3 is TGTGCCAGTAGTTCCACAGGTATCGATGAGCAGTTCTTC. The encoded protein is CASSSTGIDEQFF.